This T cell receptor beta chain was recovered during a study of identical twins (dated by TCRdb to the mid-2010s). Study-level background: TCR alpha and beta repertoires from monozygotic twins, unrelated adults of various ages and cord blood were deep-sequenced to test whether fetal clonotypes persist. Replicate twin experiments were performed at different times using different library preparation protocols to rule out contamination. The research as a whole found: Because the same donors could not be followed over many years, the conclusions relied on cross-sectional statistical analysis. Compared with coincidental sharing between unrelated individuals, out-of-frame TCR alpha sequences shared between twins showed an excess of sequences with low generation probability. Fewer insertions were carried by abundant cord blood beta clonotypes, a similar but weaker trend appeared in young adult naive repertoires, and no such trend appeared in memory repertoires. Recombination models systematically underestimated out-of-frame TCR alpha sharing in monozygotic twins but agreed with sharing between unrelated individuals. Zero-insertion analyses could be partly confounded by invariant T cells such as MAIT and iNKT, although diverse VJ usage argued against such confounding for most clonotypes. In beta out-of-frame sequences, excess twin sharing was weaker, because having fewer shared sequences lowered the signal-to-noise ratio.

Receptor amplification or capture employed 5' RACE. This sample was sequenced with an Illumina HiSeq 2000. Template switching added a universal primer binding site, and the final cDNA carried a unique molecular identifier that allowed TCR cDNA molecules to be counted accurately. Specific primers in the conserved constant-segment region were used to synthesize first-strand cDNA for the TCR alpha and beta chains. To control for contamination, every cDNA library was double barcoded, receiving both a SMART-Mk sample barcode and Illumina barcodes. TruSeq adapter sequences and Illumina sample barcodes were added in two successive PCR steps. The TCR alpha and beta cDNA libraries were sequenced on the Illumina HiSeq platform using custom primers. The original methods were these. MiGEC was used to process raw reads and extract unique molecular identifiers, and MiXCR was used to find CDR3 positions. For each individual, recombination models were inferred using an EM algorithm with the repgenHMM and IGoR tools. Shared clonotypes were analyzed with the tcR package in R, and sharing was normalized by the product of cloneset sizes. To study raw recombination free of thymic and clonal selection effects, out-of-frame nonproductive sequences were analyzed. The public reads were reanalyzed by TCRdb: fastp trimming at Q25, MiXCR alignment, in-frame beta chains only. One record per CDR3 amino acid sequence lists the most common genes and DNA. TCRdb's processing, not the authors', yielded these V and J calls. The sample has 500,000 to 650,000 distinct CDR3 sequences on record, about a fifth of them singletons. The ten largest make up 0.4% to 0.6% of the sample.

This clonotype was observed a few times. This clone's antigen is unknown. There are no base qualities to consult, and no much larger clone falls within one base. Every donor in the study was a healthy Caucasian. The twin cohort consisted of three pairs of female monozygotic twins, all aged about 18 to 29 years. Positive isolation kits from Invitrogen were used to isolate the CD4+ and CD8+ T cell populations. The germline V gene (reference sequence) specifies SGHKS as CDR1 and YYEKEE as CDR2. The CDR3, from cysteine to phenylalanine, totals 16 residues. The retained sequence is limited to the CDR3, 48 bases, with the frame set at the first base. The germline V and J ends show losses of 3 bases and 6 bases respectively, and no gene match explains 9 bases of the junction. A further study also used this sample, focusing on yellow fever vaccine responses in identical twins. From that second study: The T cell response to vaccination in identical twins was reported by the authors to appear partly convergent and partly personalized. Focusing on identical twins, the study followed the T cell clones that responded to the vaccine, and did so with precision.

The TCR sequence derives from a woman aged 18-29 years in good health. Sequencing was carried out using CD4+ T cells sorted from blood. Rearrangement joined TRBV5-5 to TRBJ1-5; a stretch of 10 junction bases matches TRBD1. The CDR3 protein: CASSSGTGAIGQPQHF. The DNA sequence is TGTGCCAGCAGCTCCGGGACAGGGGCTATCGGTCAGCCCCAGCATTTT.